Below, 10 T cell receptor beta chains from the same sample are listed, as sequenced in a study of cytomegalovirus exposure and HLA in healthy donors. PCR used 60 Vbeta primers and 13 Jbeta primers. The assay was immunoSEQ multiplex PCR, and TCRdb's table has in-frame clones only and misses some. The top ten clones hold roughly 5% of a sample with approximately 100,000 clones, approximately 77% of them seen once. The sample consisted of PBMCs. The source of these receptors is a woman between 35 and 50 years old in good health and CMV-seronegative.

The V and J genes are TRBV18 and TRBJ1-6, with D unclear. CDR3 size: 14 residues. The V and J ends lost 2 bases and 5 bases respectively, with 7 bases between them. Per germline, CDR1 KGHSH and CDR2 LQKENI. CDR3 sequence: CASSPGRDNSPLHF. CDR3 nucleotides: TGTGCCAGCTCACCAGGTCGGGATAATTCACCCCTCCACTTT.

V gene TRBV10-3 combines with J gene TRBJ2-6; no clear D gene. Germline V gene sequence: CDR1 ENHRY, CDR2 SYGVKD. This CDR3 has 16 residues. Between the trimmed V and J ends, which lost 0 bases and 4 bases, there was a span of 10 bases. CDR3 bases: TGTGCCATCAGTGAGTCCCGGTTCTCGGGGGCCAACGTCCTGACTTTC. It is translated as CAISESRFSGANVLTF.

J is TRBJ2-1 and V is TRBV6-6; 8 bases match TRBD1. The trim removed 6 bases at V and 6 bases at J, leaving 7 bases unmatched. Per the germline V gene, CDR1 is MNHNY and CDR2 is SVGAGI (reference sequence). This CDR3 is built from 14 residues. CDR3 residues: CASSQGAWVNEQFF. The CDR3 DNA reads TGTGCCAGCAGCCAGGGGGCTTGGGTCAATGAGCAGTTCTTC.

The V and J genes are TRBV7-2 and TRBJ1-2; 7 positions agree with TRBD1. The germline V gene encodes CDR1 SGHTA and CDR2 FQGNSA. The CDR3 has 15 residues. The junction had 12 bases not matched to a gene; V was cut back by 1 base and J by 10 bases. The CDR3 DNA follows: TGTGCCAGCAGCTTAGTGACAGGGAGTAACGTTTTCTACACCTTC. It yields the protein CASSLVTGSNVFYTF. Drawing the rest from reference TRBV7-2 and TRBJ1-2, the complete variable domain is GAGVSQSPSNKVTEKGKDVELRCDPISGHTALYWYRQSLGQGLEFLIYFQGNSAPDKSGLPSDRFSAERTGGSVSTLTIQRTQQEDSAVYLCASSLVTGSNVFYTFGSGTRLTVV.

V and J are TRBV9 and TRBJ2-3; D remains ambiguous. With 0 bases removed from V and 0 bases from J, the gap between germline ends came to 5 bases. The length of the CDR3 is 14 residues. The germline CDR1 and CDR2 sequences are SGDLS and YYNGEE. The CDR3 region has the DNA TGTGCCAGCAGCGTAGCGGTAAGCACAGATACGCAGTATTTT. Amino acid sequence: CASSVAVSTDTQYF.

The rearrangement links TRBV4-1 to TRBJ1-6; D is unresolved. Trimming removed 0 bases at V and 9 bases at J, with 6 bases between. The CDR3 contains 13 residues. Germline V gene data show CDR1 as MGHRA and CDR2 as YSYEKL. CDR3 in amino acids: CASSQDPISPLHF. CDR3 nucleotide sequence: TGCGCCAGCAGCCAAGATCCTATTTCACCCCTCCACTTT.

V usage is TRBV2 and J usage is TRBJ2-5, with 12 bases that match TRBD2. With 11 bases clipped from V and 3 bases from J, the junction kept 13 bases outside the gene matches. CDR1 is SNHLY, CDR2 FYNNEI, per germline. CDR3 size: 16 residues. CDR3 DNA: TGTGCCGGAACCGGGACTAGCGGGTACGCAGAAGAGACCCAGTACTTC. Its protein is CAGTGTSGYAEETQYF. Full variable domain (remainder filled in from reference TRBV2 and TRBJ2-5): EPEVTQTPSHQVTQMGQEVILRCVPISNHLYFYWYRQILGQKVEFLVSFYNNEISEKSEIFDDQFSVERPDGSNFTLKIRSTKLEDSAMYFCAGTGTSGYAEETQYFGPGTRLLVL.

V gene TRBV4-3 combines with J gene TRBJ2-2, with 7 bases identical to TRBD2. V was clipped by 0 bases and J by 6 bases; unmatched bases: 13. The CDR3 extends over 18 amino acids. Germline CDR1 and CDR2: LGHNA and YSLEER. The CDR3 nucleotides read TGCGCCAGCAGCCAAGATTTGGAGCGGGGAATTTTCGCCGGGGAGCTGTTTTTT. Translation: CASSQDLERGIFAGELFF.

The rearrangement uses TRBV6-6 and TRBJ1-6, with D unresolved. Germline assignment: CDR1 MNHNY and CDR2 SVGAGI (reference sequence). V shed 4 bases and J shed 9 bases, with 10 bases lying between them. This CDR3 region has 13 residues. In nucleotides, the CDR3 is TGTGCCAGCAGTTCCGGGTACGCTTCACCCCTCCACTTT. Amino acid sequence: CASSSGYASPLHF.

This clone showed up just once. The gene calls are TRBV28 and TRBJ1-4, with 8 bases that match TRBD1. The germline CDR1 and CDR2 sequences are MDHEN and SYDVKM. The CDR3 is made up of 15 amino acids. V was pared by 5 bases and J by 8 bases, with 10 bases of the junction left unmatched. The CDR3 DNA follows: TGTGCCAGCAGTCTCTTGGACAGGGTTTACGAAAAACTGTTTTTT. It is translated as CASSLLDRVYEKLFF.